This TCR beta chain comes out of a study of blood T cell repertoires in COVID-19 (dated by TCRdb to 2020 to 2022). Study-wide context: The collaborator samples originated in the United States, Italy and Spain and spanned the acute and convalescent phases of COVID-19. Deeply sampled blood TCRbeta repertoires from subjects exposed to, actively infected with, or recovered from COVID-19 were included in the dataset. The material from the prospective study consisted of cDNA or gDNA derived from T cells, B-cell-depleted T cells, or PBMCs. Where HLA class I and class II types were available, the types were taken from metadata supplied by the sample provider, not from assay-based typing. Samples came from the ongoing ImmuneRACE study (first 160 participants) plus 1,254 subjects from 6 global collaborators. Sample metadata almost always included a de-identified subject ID, COVID-19 status, age in years and sex. A freely available public database, intended as a resource for researchers studying the immune response to SARS-CoV-2, is where the repertoires were released.

In the prospective study, participants were roughly 18 to 95 years old, resided in approximately 22 geographic areas of the United States, and were enrolled through a virtual design. In the prospective study, cohorts were assigned on the basis of participant-reported clinical history obtained from a screening survey and a study questionnaire. In the prospective study, mobile phlebotomists collected whole blood, serum and a nasopharyngeal or oropharyngeal swab from each participant. Additional blood draws and questionnaires over an approximately 2-month period could optionally be provided by prospective study participants. Prospective study blood samples were shipped either frozen or at room temperature before DNA extraction. This clone has a handful of counts. What antigen it recognizes has not been identified. Within one base of it there is no much larger clone, and no base qualities were kept.

The CDR3 runs 16 amino acids, cysteine and phenylalanine included. Of all the DNA, just the CDR3 is kept, 48 bases in frame from base 1. According to the germline V gene (reference sequence), CDR1 reads MNHEY and CDR2 reads SMNVEV. Trimming at the junction amounts to 6 bases on V and 5 bases on J, and the germline ends lie 22 bases apart. Beyond this particular receptor, the publication reports: Clinical and demographic metadata were provided uncurated, with the amount varying by source and participant.

TCRbeta CDR3 regions were amplified from genomic DNA using the immunoSEQ Assay, a bias-controlled multiplex PCR. On the authors' methods: The number of nucleated cells in each sample was estimated by amplification of reference gene primers within the assay. To quantify the absolute abundance of each unique TCRbeta CDR3 rearrangement, sequence reads were collapsed and filtered. For each sample, productive Simpson clonality was calculated by taking the square root of Simpson's diversity index across productive rearrangements. TCRdb took this table from immuneACCESS and kept in-frame rearrangements with V and J called. Such tables lack part of the clones; where checked against another copy, unresolved V genes explain under half of the gap, and the rest is unexplained. That table gives V, J and clone size, and the DNA gave D and trimming. The sample table contains over 350,000 clones; only one count was recorded for 87% of them. Together, the top ten hold approximately 2% of the sample.

The chain is assembled from TRBV27 and TRBJ2-5; matching of 6 bases hints at TRBD2 as the D gene. The TCR comes from a woman under 30 with acute COVID-19. Sequencing was performed on PBMCs or T cells enriched from blood (not recorded which). The CDR3 has the sequence CASSPFPTSEVETQYF. The nucleotides read TGTGCCAGCAGCCCCTTCCCGACTAGTGAGGTGGAGACCCAGTACTTC.